Shown below are 10 T cell receptor beta chains from a single sample sequenced in a study of tumor and adjacent non-tumor tissue in lung cancer. RNA was extracted from bulk tissue without any cell sorting. TCRbeta libraries were built with three rounds of nested PCR, modified from ARM-PCR. In TCRdb, the multiplex PCR reads were re-called with MiXCR into one record per CDR3 protein. The table has some 200,000 distinct CDR3 sequences, 60% to 75% seen once. The sample comprised lung tumor tissue. These TCRs come from a man in his 60s with non-small cell lung cancer.

Turning to this clonotype: The junction and the germline gene differ at one end; a read error may be behind it. The genes are TRBV5-1 and TRBJ2-1, with 10 positions matching TRBD2. This CDR3 has 14 amino acids. The V gene's germline CDR1 is SGHRS and CDR2 YFSETQ. The CDR3 DNA sequence: TGTGCCAGCAGACCAGCGGGAGGGTACAATGAGCAGTTCTTC. This sequence encodes CASRPAGGYNEQFF.

Details on this clonotype: A read error is possible here, since a much larger clone lies one base away. This chain links TRBV6-1 with TRBJ2-3, with 15 nucleotides matching TRBD2. The CDR3 has 15 amino acids. Per the germline V gene, CDR1 is MNHNS and CDR2 is SASEGT. CDR3: CGSSGLAGGPDTQYF. DNA for the CDR3: TGTGGCAGCAGTGGACTAGCGGGAGGGCCAGATACGCAGTATTTT.

The chain combines TRBV10-3 with TRBJ1-2; D unclear. From germline, CDR1 is ENHRY and CDR2 SYGVKD. V was trimmed by 3 bases and J by 3 bases, leaving 8 bases between them. The CDR3 contains 13 residues. This CDR3 is CAISDDGYYGYTF. The CDR3 DNA is TGTGCCATCAGTGATGACGGTTACTATGGCTACACCTTC.

With respect to this clonotype: The CDR3 end shows no conserved phenylalanine or tryptophan, and so a read error is likely. The gene calls are TRBV6-1 and TRBJ2-7, with D hard to call. CDR1 and CDR2 from the germline V gene are MNHNS and SASEGT. The CDR3 runs 12 residues. This CDR3 is CTSRVIGYEQYY. For the CDR3, the DNA is TGTACCAGCAGAGTGATCGGTTACGAGCAGTACTAC.

Notes on this clonotype: A much bigger clone sits one base away, suggesting this may be a read error. The V and J genes are TRBV12-3 or TRBV12-4 and TRBJ2-1; D uncertain. V gave up 6 bases and J gave up 5 bases, with 14 bases separating them. The CDR3 length is 14 residues. The CDR3 here is CASSDMRQHNEQFF. CDR3 nucleotides: TGTGCCAGCAGCGATATGAGGCAGCACAATGAGCAGTTCTTC.

On this clonotype: The junction shows a germline mismatch at one end, possibly a read error. The rearrangement links TRBV19 to TRBJ1-1, with D perhaps matching TRBD1 (5 bases). Germline CDR1 is LNHDA and CDR2 is SQIVND (reference sequence). The CDR3 is 14 residues long. For the CDR3, the DNA is TGTACCAGTAGTATCTCCGGGACCCCAAATGAAGCTTCCTTT. This gives the protein CTSSISGTPNEASF.

This clonotype appeared once. A much larger clone differs from this one at a single base, so this may be a read error. The V and J genes are TRBV24-1 and TRBJ2-1; TRBD2 aligns across 7 bases. The CDR3 is 13 amino acids. From germline, CDR1 is KGHDR and CDR2 SFDVKD. CDR3 protein: CVTKETWGGGEFF. CDR3 nucleotides: TGTGTCACCAAGGAGACGTGGGGGGGAGGGGAGTTCTTC.

This clonotype appeared a few times. This CDR3 reads CSVQNATGELFF. CDR3 in DNA: TGCAGTGTTCAGAATGCCACTGGGGAGCTGTTTTTT. V usage is TRBV29-1 and J usage is TRBJ2-2; D call uncertain. The germline gives CDR1 SQVTM, CDR2 ANQGSEA. This CDR3 has 12 residues.

This chain joins TRBV20-1 and TRBJ2-3; TRBD2 aligns across 9 bases. The V gene end was trimmed by 8 bases and the J gene end by 3 bases; junction bases not matched to a gene: 18. Germline CDR1 reads DFQATT; CDR2 reads SNEGSKA (reference sequence). The CDR3 consists of 17 residues. For the CDR3, the DNA is TGCAGTACCCCCGATGCCCTAGGGCTAGCGGGGACAGATACGCAGTATTTT. It specifies CSTPDALGLAGTDTQYF.

The chain has TRBV11-2 and TRBJ2-5; TRBD2 matches 7 bases. The end of the DNA aligns better with TRBJ2-1, so the J call may be wrong. The CDR3 sequence is 16 residues long. CDR1 is SGHAT, CDR2 FQNNGV, per germline. CDR3 in amino acids: CASSTVGSGERETQFF. The CDR3 nucleotides are TGTGCCAGCAGCACAGTGGGGAGCGGGGAGCGAGAGACCCAGTTCTTC.